Below are 17 T cell receptor beta chains sequenced from a single sample in a study of tumor and adjacent non-tumor tissue in lung cancer. This sample's RNA came from whole unsorted tissue. TCRbeta libraries were built with three rounds of nested PCR, modified from ARM-PCR. Via MiXCR, TCRdb re-called the multiplex PCR reads, giving one row per CDR3 protein. The table has more than 60,000 distinct CDR3 sequences, roughly 80% seen once. Material for sequencing was lung tumor tissue. All receptors come from a woman between 45 and 60 years old with non-small cell lung cancer.

As to this clonotype: Mismatch with germline at one junction end may stem from a read error. The V call is TRBV6-1, the J call TRBJ2-1; D might be TRBD1 (5 bases). Germline-derived CDR1 and CDR2 are MNHNS and SASEGT. The CDR3 has 16 residues. This CDR3 is CASSEAIGQGNNDQFF. The CDR3 DNA reads as TGTGCTAGCAGTGAAGCGATCGGTCAGGGAAACAATGATCAGTTCTTC.

The CDR3 spells CASNYTGLGGGEQFF. The CDR3 coding sequence is TGTGCCAGCAATTATACGGGACTAGGGGGTGGTGAGCAGTTCTTC. This sequence joins TRBV6-5 and TRBJ2-1, with TRBD2 matching over 8 bases. J gave up 9 bases and V 7 bases, and 14 bases lay outside the gene matches. The V gene's germline CDR1 is MNHEY and CDR2 SVGAGI. The length of the CDR3 is 15 residues.

This clonotype showed up just once. The chain recombines TRBV4-2 with TRBJ2-1; tentatively, D is TRBD1 or TRBD2 (6 bases each). Looked up from germline, CDR1 is LGHNA and CDR2 is YNFKEQ. The CDR3 covers 17 residues. Deletions cut 10 bases from V and 2 bases from J, with 24 bases between. Written as DNA, the CDR3 is TGTGCCAACAACCATGAGGGGGGTGGCGGGCCCTACAATGAGCAGTTCTTC. It is translated as CANNHEGGGGPYNEQFF.

The chain joins TRBV11-3 to TRBJ1-2, with unresolved D. The CDR3 is 12 residues long. The germline V gene encodes CDR1 SGHNT and CDR2 YENEEA. The CDR3 spells CVTQMGCYGYTF. The CDR3 nucleotides are TGTGTCACCCAGATGGGTTGTTATGGCTACACCTTC.

About this clonotype: A read error may account for a junction end that differs from germline. The V call is TRBV6-5, the J call TRBJ2-3; D call uncertain. CDR1 MNHEY and CDR2 SVGAGI come from the germline V gene. The CDR3 spans 16 residues. The CDR3 coding sequence is TGTGCCAGCAGTTACTCGAGGTTTAGGTTCATAGATACACAGTATTTT. Translated: CASSYSRFRFIDTQYF.

This clonotype showed up many times. The genes are TRBV7-8 and TRBJ2-5; the D gene could be TRBD1 or TRBD2 (5 bases each). The CDR3 length is 15 residues. With 5 bases removed from V and 7 bases from J, the gap between germline ends came to 20 bases. Germline assignment: CDR1 SGHVS and CDR2 FQNEAQ. The CDR3 nucleotides read TGTGCCAGCAGCCTGTCGACTTGGGGGATCGGGACCCAGTACTTC. Translated: CASSLSTWGIGTQYF.

On this clonotype itself: Mismatch with germline at one junction end may stem from a read error. V usage is TRBV11-2 and J usage is TRBJ2-7; D not certain. The length of the CDR3 is 14 residues. Germline V CDR1 and CDR2: SGHAT, FQNNGV. Written as DNA, the CDR3 is TGTGCCAGTAGCTTAGTAACCGAGACGTACGAGCAGCACTTC. This encodes CASSLVTETYEQHF.

On this clonotype itself: One junction end disagrees with the germline gene, perhaps due to a read error. This chain joins TRBV4-1 and TRBJ2-6; no definite D call. CDR1 and CDR2 from the germline V gene are MGHRA and YSYEKL. This CDR3 region has 18 residues. This CDR3 reads CTSSQDLTHRSEANVLTF. CDR3 bases: TGCACCAGCAGCCAAGATCTGACACACCGCTCTGAGGCCAACGTCCTGACTTTC.

The V call is TRBV7-9, the J call TRBJ2-3; 12 bases fit TRBD2. This CDR3 is 18 amino acids long. Per the germline V gene, CDR1 is SEHNR and CDR2 is FQNEAQ (reference sequence). The junction had 14 bases not matched to a gene; V was cut back by 7 bases and J by 3 bases. CDR3 sequence reads: CASNLTSGSRRGTDTQYF. As DNA, the CDR3 is TGTGCCAGCAACCTGACTAGCGGGAGCAGGCGAGGGACAGATACGCAGTATTTT.

As regards this clonotype: Without the conserved terminal phenylalanine or tryptophan, this CDR3 likely stems from a read error. The DNA is omitted, as the CDR3 cannot be located on it reliably, and the CDR3 follows TCRdb's listing. The chain recombines TRBV6-1 with TRBJ1-1; the table's D call TRBD1 went unverified against the DNA. Germline-derived CDR1 and CDR2 are MNHNS and SASEGT. Counting both end residues, the CDR3 totals 13 amino acids. The CDR3 sequence: CASSSGTGYKVFL.

This clonotype was observed once. An end of the junction does not agree with germline; a read error may underlie this. The chain combines TRBV5-1 with TRBJ2-2, with 8 bases fitting TRBD1. CDR3 length: 15 residues. Looked up from germline, CDR1 is SGHRS and CDR2 is YFSETQ. The DNA of the CDR3 is TGCGCCAGCGGCTTGGGACAGGCGAACGCCGGGGAGCTGTTTTTT. It is translated as CASGLGQANAGELFF.

This clonotype was seen repeatedly, ten times or more. The chain recombines TRBV28 with TRBJ2-7, with D perhaps given as TRBD1 or TRBD2 (5 bases each). Between the trimmed V and J ends, which lost 6 bases and 6 bases, there was a span of 12 bases. CDR3 length: 12 amino acids. Germline V gene sequence: CDR1 MDHEN, CDR2 SYDVKM. CDR3 coding DNA: TGTGCCAGCAGGTGGGACGGCGGCGAGCAGTACTTC. Translating it yields CASRWDGGEQYF.

With regard to this clonotype: The CDR3 does not close with the conserved phenylalanine or tryptophan, likely indicating a read error. The chain employs TRBV10-3 and TRBJ2-4; D may be TRBD2 (7 bases). This CDR3 is built from 15 residues. CDR1 ENHRY and CDR2 SYGVKD come from the germline V gene. The CDR3 loop is CGISEGGLAKNIQYI. CDR3 nucleotide sequence: TGTGGCATCAGTGAGGGGGGGCTAGCCAAAAACATTCAGTACATC.

In the case of this clonotype: The junction does not match germline at one end; this may be a read error. The rearrangement links TRBV6-1 to TRBJ2-5; D remains unclear. There are 14 residues in the CDR3. Germline V gives CDR1 MNHNS, CDR2 SASEGT. The CDR3 DNA sequence: TGTACCAGCAGTGAACATTGGGCGGAGGAGACCCAGTACTTC. Its translation is CTSSEHWAEETQYF.

This sequence joins TRBV11-3 and TRBJ2-2; 7 positions agree with TRBD2. The CDR3 is 16 residues long. V gave up 0 bases and J gave up 16 bases; unmatched junction bases: 17. CDR1 and CDR2 from the germline V gene are SGHNT and YENEEA. CDR3: CASSLDGGSNAGEQFF. DNA for the CDR3: TGTGCCAGCAGCTTAGATGGCGGGAGTAACGCTGGGGAACAGTTTTTT.

Note on this clonotype: The final CDR3 position lacks the conserved phenylalanine or tryptophan, pointing to a likely read error. V and J are TRBV11-1 and TRBJ2-1, with D unresolved. CDR1 SGHAT and CDR2 FQDESV come from the germline V gene (reference sequence). This CDR3 comprises 15 residues. The CDR3 is CAGSPTPSTGDEQFL. CDR3 nucleotide sequence: TGTGCCGGCAGCCCGACTCCCTCGACGGGCGATGAGCAGTTCTTA.

The J gene is TRBJ2-7, the V gene TRBV5-1; tentative D call: TRBD1 (6 bases). Germline assignment: CDR1 SGHRS and CDR2 YFSETQ. This CDR3 is 17 amino acids long. Trimming shortened V by 4 bases and J by 3 bases, and 23 bases separated the two germline ends. The CDR3 DNA reads as TGCGCCAGCAGCCTGGTTGGACTGGGGGCTCGGGACTACGAGCAGTACTTC. As protein: CASSLVGLGARDYEQYF.